This T cell receptor (beta chain) was recorded in a study of metastatic and nonmetastatic thyroid tumors. At the level of the study: A comparison of repertoires was made across blood and tumor or nodule tissue from malignant and benign thyroid patients. Study findings and constraints: When malignant thyroid tumors were compared with benign nodules, TCR beta diversity was reportedly significantly higher in the malignant tumors. This held in both blood and tumor samples.

Patients had received no treatment of any kind before thyroid surgery. For this clone: No antigen is known for it.

Original analysis: Clinicopathological groups of papillary thyroid cancer showed CDR3 differences that were used to build a distant-metastasis classifier. TCRdb re-analyzed the PCR reads through MiXCR. None of the V and J calls come from the authors' own analysis; TCRdb made them. The table shows about 43,000 clones, with 20% to 30% occurring only once. Trimming took 4 bases from V and 6 from J, leaving 10 bases between them. CDR3 size: 13 residues. Germline CDR1 and CDR2: SGHTA and FQGNSA. This TCR derives from a female donor with papillary thyroid cancer or a benign thyroid nodule (not recorded which). Some clones in this sample may be carry-over from other donors' samples. J is TRBJ1-5 and V is TRBV7-2; possibly TRBD1 for D (5 bases). The source material was tumor tissue. The CDR3 nucleotides are TGTGCCAGCAGCTCGGGACCCAGTCAGCCCCAGCATTTT. It is translated as CASSSGPSQPQHF. The variable domain in full, completed from reference TRBV7-2 and TRBJ1-5, reads GAGVSQSPSNKVTEKGKDVELRCDPISGHTALYWYRQSLGQGLEFLIYFQGNSAPDKSGLPSDRFSAERTGGSVSTLTIQRTQQEDSAVYLCASSSGPSQPQHFGDGTRLSIL.